This entry lists 27 T cell receptor beta chains sequenced from one sample in a study of OX40 agonist ivuxolimab in advanced cancers. Profiled with immunoSEQ multiplex PCR; TCRdb holds only in-frame clones, not every one. The sample includes under 80,000 clones, less than 95% of them seen just once. The sequences come from CD4+ or CD8+ T cells sorted from blood, collected in a trial of the OX40 agonist ivuxolimab. These receptors came from an adult with an advanced solid tumor such as melanoma, head and neck, liver or kidney cancer.

This clone was recorded once. The chain couples TRBV28 to TRBJ1-2; D ambiguous. The CDR3 sequence is 12 residues long. Germline V gene sequence: CDR1 MDHEN, CDR2 SYDVKM. V lost 1 base to trimming and J lost 8 bases, with 8 bases between them. DNA for the CDR3: TGTGCCAGCAGTTTATCACTCGGGGGCTACACCTTC. It codes for CASSLSLGGYTF.

This chain links TRBV19 with TRBJ2-1; tentative D call: TRBD1 (5 bases). Trimming shortened V by 0 bases and J by 3 bases, and 9 bases separated the two germline ends. The CDR3 has 15 amino acids. Germline V gene sequence: CDR1 LNHDA, CDR2 SQIVND (reference sequence). CDR3 amino acids: CASSIDIQVYNEQFF. CDR3 DNA sequence: TGTGCCAGTAGTATAGATATACAGGTCTACAATGAGCAGTTCTTC.

This clone was seen only once. The rearrangement uses TRBV7-8 and TRBJ1-2, with 9 bases fitting TRBD1. CDR3 length: 16 amino acids. Looked up from germline, CDR1 is SGHVS and CDR2 is FQNEAQ. The V and J ends lost 5 bases and 0 bases, in that order; junction bases with no gene match: 7. The CDR3: CASSRTGDQANYGYTF. DNA of the CDR3: TGTGCCAGCAGCCGGACAGGGGATCAAGCTAACTATGGCTACACCTTC. Based on the CDR3 plus reference TRBV7-8 and TRBJ1-2, the full variable domain is GAGVSQSPRYKVAKRGQDVALRCDPISGHVSLFWYQQALGQGPEFLTYFQNEAQLDKSGLPSDRFFAERPEGSVSTLKIQRTQQEDSAVYLCASSRTGDQANYGYTFGSGTRLTVV.

A remark on this clone: The conserved closing phenylalanine or tryptophan is absent in this CDR3, likely reflecting a read error. Because the CDR3's place on the DNA is in doubt, the DNA is left out and the CDR3 is given as listed by TCRdb. The V call is TRBV5-6, the J call TRBJ2-7; the D call TRBD2 from the table was never checked on the DNA. Germline V lookup: CDR1 SGHDT, CDR2 YYEEEE. The CDR3 contains 10 residues when both ends are counted. The CDR3 loop is CASSLNTGRI.

The V call is TRBV5-1, the J call TRBJ2-2; 8 bases match TRBD2. Germline V gene sequence: CDR1 SGHRS, CDR2 YFSETQ. Germline trimming cut 1 base from V and 1 base from J; bases unmatched to any gene: 3. This CDR3 comprises 16 residues. The CDR3 region is CASSLLAGGNTGELFF. For the CDR3, the DNA is TGCGCCAGCAGCTTGTTGGCGGGAGGGAACACCGGGGAGCTGTTTTTT.

The chain uses TRBV14 and TRBJ2-3; D gene ambiguous. Germline V CDR1 and CDR2: SGHDN, FVKESK. This CDR3 spans 15 amino acids. V was shortened by 2 bases and J by 2 bases, with 11 bases between the two germline ends. Here the CDR3 reads CASSQRVIDTDTQYF. The CDR3 bases are TGTGCCAGCAGCCAACGGGTAATAGACACAGATACGCAGTATTTT.

J is TRBJ2-1 and V is TRBV6-1; D remains ambiguous. Deletions cut 1 base from V and 1 base from J, with 8 bases between. From germline, CDR1 is MNHNS and CDR2 SASEGT. This CDR3 spans 15 amino acids. CDR3 loop: CASSEVGWSYNEQFF. CDR3 nucleotides: TGTGCCAGCAGTGAAGTGGGGTGGTCCTACAATGAGCAGTTCTTC.

The sample holds one count of this clone. The V call is TRBV5-6, the J call TRBJ2-5; 13 bases map to TRBD2. From germline, CDR1 is SGHDT and CDR2 YYEEEE. V dropped 4 bases and J dropped 4; count of bases not matched to a gene: 4. The CDR3 is made up of 15 amino acids. The CDR3 region is CASSLTSGGGETQYF. The CDR3 DNA follows: TGTGCCAGCAGCCTAACTAGCGGGGGGGGAGAGACCCAGTACTTC.

CDR3 DNA: TGTGCCAGTAGACAGACCGGGGTCACAGATACGCAGTATTTT. Translating gives CASRQTGVTDTQYF. The rearrangement links TRBV6-5 to TRBJ2-3; D is perhaps TRBD1 or TRBD2 (5 bases each). Germline CDR1 MNHEY, CDR2 SVGAGI. V was shortened by 9 bases and J by 2 bases, with 15 bases between the two germline ends. The CDR3 runs to 14 residues.

The rearrangement uses TRBV4-3 and TRBJ2-3, with D possibly being TRBD2 (5 bases). CDR3 length: 15 residues. CDR1 is LGHNA, CDR2 YSLEER, per germline. The V and J ends lost 0 bases and 5 bases respectively, with 12 bases between them. The CDR3 DNA reads TGCGCCAGCAGCCAAGATTTCACTAGTAGAGATACGCAGTATTTT. Translated, it gives CASSQDFTSRDTQYF.

This chain links TRBV5-6 with TRBJ1-6; 7 positions agree with TRBD1. Looked up from germline, CDR1 is SGHDT and CDR2 is YYEEEE. After removal of 0 bases from V and 10 bases from J, the junction contained 7 bases not matched to a gene. This CDR3 comprises 15 residues. As DNA, the CDR3 is TGTGCCAGCAGCTTGGTAGGGGACAGAATATCACCCCTCCACTTT. Translating it yields CASSLVGDRISPLHF.

Written as DNA, the CDR3 is TGTGCCAGCAGAATAGACGGTTACTATGGCTACACCTTC. Amino acid sequence: CASRIDGYYGYTF. The rearrangement uses TRBV6-5 and TRBJ1-2; no firm D call. Germline CDR1 MNHEY, CDR2 SVGAGI. The CDR3 covers 13 residues. Trimming left V 6 bases short and J 3 bases short, with 11 bases between.

The chain combines TRBV10-3 with TRBJ2-3; 9 bases line up with TRBD2. Trimming took 7 bases from V and 2 from J; bases not matched to a gene: 7. The germline gives CDR1 ENHRY, CDR2 SYGVKD. This CDR3 region has 15 residues. Here the CDR3 reads CAITEERGVTDTQYF. CDR3 DNA: TGTGCCATCACGGAGGAGCGGGGGGTCACAGATACGCAGTATTTT.

This clone occurred once. The chain carries TRBV14 and TRBJ2-1, with D hard to call. The CDR3 covers 11 residues. CDR1 and CDR2 (germline): SGHDN, FVKESK. V lost 2 bases and J lost 13, with 9 bases in between. The CDR3 DNA sequence: TGTGCCAGCAGCCAATTAGGACCCCAGTTCTTC. As protein: CASSQLGPQFF.

The chain has TRBV4-3 and TRBJ1-2; D not resolved. The CDR3 has 15 amino acids. The V end was cut by 5 bases, the J end by 7 bases, with 20 bases between. Looked up from germline, CDR1 is LGHNA and CDR2 is YSLEER. CDR3 in DNA: TGCGCCAGCAGCTTGGAAAGGGATCGTGGTAGTGGCTACACCTTC. It codes for CASSLERDRGSGYTF.

The gene calls are TRBV4-2 and TRBJ2-6; 13 bases map to TRBD2. The CDR3 consists of 18 residues. The germline gives CDR1 LGHNA, CDR2 YNFKEQ. The ends lost 3 bases at V and 2 bases at J; junction bases unmatched: 4. CDR3 coding DNA: TGTGCCAGCAGCCAGGTACTAGCGGGGGGGACTGGGGCCAACGTCCTGACTTTC. This encodes CASSQVLAGGTGANVLTF.

The CDR3 sequence: CASSPFHEQFF. For the CDR3, the DNA is TGTGCCAGCAGTCCTTTCCATGAGCAGTTCTTC. The chain carries TRBV6-5 and TRBJ2-1; D not certain. V shed 5 bases and J shed 8 bases, with 7 bases lying between them. Germline V gene lookup returns CDR1 MNHEY and CDR2 SVGAGI. This CDR3 is built from 11 residues.

The chain links TRBV19 to TRBJ1-2; no definite D call. The ends were cut back, 1 base at V and 3 bases at J, with 9 bases in the middle. Germline V lookup: CDR1 LNHDA, CDR2 SQIVND (reference sequence). The CDR3 loop spans 14 amino acids. CDR3 sequence: CASSIGGRDYGYTF. The DNA for the CDR3 is TGTGCCAGTAGTATAGGAGGGAGGGACTATGGCTACACCTTC. The full variable domain, its missing parts supplied by reference TRBV19 and TRBJ1-2, is DGGITQSPKYLFRKEGQNVTLSCEQNLNHDAMYWYRQDPGQGLRLIYYSQIVNDFQKGDIAEGYSVSREKKESFPLTVTSAQKNPTAFYLCASSIGGRDYGYTFGSGTRLTVV.

The chain employs TRBV5-6 and TRBJ2-2, with D possibly TRBD2 on 6 matching bases. Trimming left V 1 base short and J 6 bases short, with 13 bases between. The CDR3 loop spans 15 amino acids. CDR1 and CDR2 from the germline V gene are SGHDT and YYEEEE. The CDR3: CASSLYHGGPGELFF. The CDR3 bases are TGTGCCAGCAGCTTGTATCACGGGGGTCCCGGGGAGCTGTTTTTT.

The chain is built from TRBV7-2 and TRBJ2-5; D remains ambiguous. The CDR3 is made up of 11 amino acids. V was pared by 3 bases and J by 1 base, with 0 bases between. The germline gives CDR1 SGHTA, CDR2 FQGNSA. CDR3 nucleotide sequence: TGTGCCAGCAGCTTCCAAGAGACCCAGTACTTC. The encoded protein is CASSFQETQYF.

The V and J genes are TRBV6-5 and TRBJ1-5; TRBD1 is a possible D gene (5 bases). The germline CDR1 and CDR2 sequences are MNHEY and SVGAGI. The V gene lost 5 bases and the J gene lost 6 bases, with 14 bases spanning the gap. This CDR3 contains 14 residues. In nucleotides, the CDR3 is TGTGCCAGCAGTGAAGTGGGGGGACTTCAGCCCCAGCATTTT. Protein: CASSEVGGLQPQHF.

The CDR3 sequence: CASSLGGTATYEQYF. The CDR3 DNA is TGCGCCAGCAGCTTGGGAGGGACAGCTACCTACGAGCAGTACTTC. The V call is TRBV5-1, the J call TRBJ2-7, with 7 bases lining up with TRBD1. Germline-derived CDR1 and CDR2 are SGHRS and YFSETQ. Trimming took 0 bases from V and 2 from J; bases not matched to a gene: 5. The CDR3 loop spans 15 amino acids.

The chain carries TRBV5-1 and TRBJ1-2; D remains ambiguous. With 0 bases removed from V and 4 bases from J, the gap between germline ends came to 7 bases. Germline V gene lookup returns CDR1 SGHRS and CDR2 YFSETQ. The CDR3 is 13 residues long. DNA for the CDR3: TGCGCCAGCAGCTTGGTCCCGGGCTATGGCTACACCTTC. Translated: CASSLVPGYGYTF.

The chain has TRBV28 and TRBJ1-1, with 7 bases aligning to TRBD1. The junction had 9 bases not matched to a gene; V was cut back by 10 bases and J by 4 bases. From germline, CDR1 is MDHEN and CDR2 SYDVKM. The CDR3 sequence is 13 residues long. The CDR3 protein is CATRQGLSTEAFF. The CDR3, as DNA: TGTGCCACCCGACAGGGCTTGAGCACTGAAGCTTTCTTT.

This chain links TRBV21-1 with TRBJ1-1; the table's D call, TRBD1, has no DNA check behind it. TRBV21-1 is assigned pseudogene status. CDR3 size: 18 residues. The CDR3 region is CASSKGFGTGGLDTEAFF. CDR3 nucleotides: TGTGCCAGCAGCAAAGGGTTCGGGACAGGGGGCCTCGACACTGAAGCTTTCTTT.

The chain employs TRBV29-1 and TRBJ2-5; weak D call: TRBD1 (5 bases). Germline lookup yields CDR1 SQVTM and CDR2 ANQGSEA. V was trimmed by 3 bases and J by 1 base, leaving 9 bases between them. The CDR3 is made up of 13 amino acids. CDR3 nucleotides: TGCAGCGTTGACAGACAGACCCAAGAGACCCAGTACTTC. This translates into CSVDRQTQETQYF.

This chain connects TRBV10-3 to TRBJ2-1, with TRBD2 identical over 8 bases. The CDR3 length is 14 residues. Germline loops: CDR1 ENHRY, CDR2 SYGVKD. V dropped 8 bases and J dropped 8; count of bases not matched to a gene: 11. DNA for the CDR3: TGTGCCATCGATGACGGGGGGGCCAAATATGAGCAGTTCTTC. It specifies CAIDDGGAKYEQFF.